The 27 T cell receptor beta chains presented below share a single source sample, sequenced in a study of blood T cell repertoires in COVID-19. Sequencing used immunoSEQ multiplex PCR; TCRdb keeps in-frame clones, though not all of them. The sample has 95,000 to 130,000 clones, 90% seen once; the top ten hold 1.5% to 2%. Sequenced: peripheral blood. All receptors derive from a human donor with active COVID-19. The donor label of this sample is uncertain.

The V and J genes are TRBV5-1 and TRBJ2-7; 9 positions agree with TRBD1. The CDR3 is made up of 13 amino acids. J gave up 7 bases and V 4 bases, and 6 bases lay outside the gene matches. The germline V gene has CDR1 SGHRS and CDR2 YFSETQ. CDR3 sequence reads: CASSLGTGKEQYF. The CDR3 nucleotides read TGCGCCAGCAGCCTTGGGACAGGGAAGGAGCAGTACTTC.

The chain links TRBV4-3 to TRBJ2-3; weak D call: TRBD2 (6 bases). V was shortened by 2 bases and J by 8 bases, with 14 bases between the two germline ends. Germline loops: CDR1 LGHNA, CDR2 YSLEER. The CDR3 loop spans 14 amino acids. DNA of the CDR3: TGCGCCAGCAGCCAAATGTGGCGGGGCGGTACGCAGTATTTT. Protein sequence: CASSQMWRGGTQYF.

The gene calls are TRBV5-8 and TRBJ2-3, with 7 bases identical to TRBD1. The CDR3 is made up of 15 amino acids. Germline CDR1 SGHTS, CDR2 YDEGEE. J lost 1 base, V lost 3 bases, and 5 bases had no gene match. CDR3 in amino acids: CASSSLGTGTDTQYF. The CDR3 nucleotides read TGTGCCAGCAGCTCTCTGGGGACAGGCACAGATACGCAGTATTTT. Complete variable domain (other parts from reference TRBV5-8 and TRBJ2-3): EAGVTQSPTHLIKTRGQQATLRCSPISGHTSVYWYQQALGLGLQFLLWYDEGEERNRGNFPPRFSGRQFPNYSSELNVNALELEDSALYLCASSSLGTGTDTQYFGPGTRLTVL.

This clone appeared a single time. The chain carries TRBV3-1 (or the pseudogene TRBV3-2) and TRBJ1-2; 9 bases are shared with TRBD1. The V segment lost 0 bases and the J segment 6 bases; nucleotides outside the gene matches: 8. Germline V gene data show CDR1 as LGHDT and CDR2 as YNNKEL (reference sequence). The CDR3 runs to 16 residues. This chain's CDR3 is CASSQDWDREGDGYTF. In DNA, the CDR3 is TGTGCCAGCAGCCAAGACTGGGACAGGGAGGGGGATGGCTACACCTTC.

The chain employs TRBV11-1 and TRBJ2-7; 10 bases are a match to TRBD1. The CDR3 length is 15 residues. V shed 5 bases and J 2 bases; nucleotides not matched to a gene: 6. Germline V gene sequence: CDR1 SGHAT, CDR2 FQDESV (reference sequence). The CDR3 coding sequence is TGTGCCAGCAGCCAGCCGGACAGGGGGGCCTACGAGCAGTACTTC. Residues: CASSQPDRGAYEQYF.

The chain uses TRBV6-6 and TRBJ1-2, with D tentatively TRBD1 (6 bases). This CDR3 is 13 amino acids long. The V end was cut by 5 bases, the J end by 6 bases, with 13 bases between. The germline CDR1 and CDR2 sequences are MNHNY and SVGAGI (reference sequence). Here the CDR3 reads CASSANRENGYTF. The CDR3 DNA reads as TGTGCCAGCAGTGCAAACAGGGAGAATGGCTACACCTTC.

This clone was found a few times. This sequence joins TRBV5-1 and TRBJ2-1, with 10 bases fitting TRBD1. V gave up 0 bases and J gave up 6 bases; unmatched junction bases: 3. Germline V gene lookup returns CDR1 SGHRS and CDR2 YFSETQ. The CDR3 totals 15 residues. CDR3 DNA sequence: TGCGCCAGCAGCTTGGGGGACAGGGGAGGCAATGAGCAGTTCTTC. It is translated as CASSLGDRGGNEQFF.

The chain has TRBV2 and TRBJ1-2; 8 positions match TRBD1. This CDR3 contains 13 residues. Germline V CDR1 and CDR2: SNHLY, FYNNEI. The trim removed 7 bases at V and 4 bases at J, leaving 5 bases unmatched. CDR3 residues: CASITTGAYGYTF. CDR3 DNA sequence: TGTGCCAGCATTACGACAGGGGCCTATGGCTACACCTTC.

V is TRBV5-6 and J is TRBJ1-2, with D possibly matching TRBD1 (6 bases). Germline V lookup: CDR1 SGHDT, CDR2 YYEEEE. V was clipped by 1 base and J by 8 bases, with 12 bases between them. This CDR3 region has 13 residues. The CDR3 coding sequence is TGTGCCAGCAGCTTGATACAGGGTGGGGGCTACACCTTC. It yields the protein CASSLIQGGGYTF.

The chain joins TRBV6-5 to TRBJ1-6; the D gene is possibly TRBD1 (5 bases). Germline CDR1 is MNHEY and CDR2 is SVGAGI. V was cut by 5 bases and J by 13 bases, with 9 bases left in between. This CDR3 comprises 11 residues. The CDR3, as DNA: TGTGCCAGCAGTAGGGGTTGGCCCCTCCACTTT. Translation: CASSRGWPLHF.

The chain has TRBV5-1 and TRBJ1-1; 9 bases match TRBD1. V was pared by 3 bases and J by 1 base, with 10 bases of the junction left unmatched. Germline assignment: CDR1 SGHRS and CDR2 YFSETQ. The CDR3 contains 17 residues. Here the CDR3 DNA reads TGCGCCAGCAGCTCCGGGACAGGGATTATTGGGAACACTGAAGCTTTCTTT. It codes for CASSSGTGIIGNTEAFF.

The gene calls are TRBV3-1 (or the pseudogene TRBV3-2) and TRBJ2-7; weak D call: TRBD2 (7 bases). This CDR3 spans 14 amino acids. V lost 6 bases and J 0 bases, leaving 12 bases between the germline ends. Germline V gives CDR1 LGHDT, CDR2 YNNKEL (reference sequence). CDR3 sequence reads: CASRGGQGSYEQYF. The CDR3, as DNA: TGTGCCAGCAGGGGGGGGCAGGGCTCCTACGAGCAGTACTTC.

The chain joins TRBV7-9 to TRBJ1-1; D is uncertain. CDR3 length: 13 residues. Trimming pared 3 bases from V and 8 bases from J, leaving 13 bases between. CDR1 and CDR2 (germline): SEHNR, FQNEAQ (reference sequence). The CDR3, as DNA: TGTGCCAGCAGCTTCTCAATCGACGGGGAAGCTTTCTTT. It is translated as CASSFSIDGEAFF.

The CDR3 loop reads CASSADRLVLAGANVLTF. CDR3 DNA sequence: TGTGCCAGTAGCGCCGACAGGCTAGTTCTGGCTGGGGCCAACGTCCTGACTTTC. The rearrangement joins TRBV19 to TRBJ2-6, with a possible D match to TRBD1 (6 bases). The V gene's germline CDR1 is LNHDA and CDR2 SQIVND (reference sequence). The V end was cut by 6 bases, the J end by 2 bases, with 20 bases between. The CDR3 is 18 residues long.

This clone was seen repeatedly, ten times or more. The CDR3 sequence: CASSPGQAYGYTF. Written as DNA, the CDR3 is TGCGCCAGCAGCCCAGGTCAGGCCTATGGCTACACCTTC. This chain uses TRBV4-3 with TRBJ1-2; D is unresolved. This CDR3 contains 13 residues. Trimming took 4 bases from V and 4 from J, leaving 10 bases between them. Germline V lookup: CDR1 LGHNA, CDR2 YSLEER.

This chain joins TRBV9 and TRBJ2-2; D perhaps matches TRBD1 (5 bases). Germline V CDR1 and CDR2: SGDLS, YYNGEE. This CDR3 comprises 14 residues. Trimming cost V 3 bases and J 1 base, with 7 bases left between them. CDR3 amino acids: CASSATENTGELFF. The DNA of the CDR3 is TGTGCCAGCAGCGCGACAGAGAACACCGGGGAGCTGTTTTTT. The full variable domain, with the rest looked up from reference TRBV9 and TRBJ2-2, is DSGVTQTPKHLITATGQRVTLRCSPRSGDLSVYWYQQSLDQGLQFLIQYYNGEERAKGNILERFSAQQFPDLHSELNLSSLELGDSALYFCASSATENTGELFFGEGSRLTVL.

The chain carries TRBV5-1 and TRBJ2-3, with 10 bases that match TRBD1. Germline CDR1 is SGHRS and CDR2 is YFSETQ. V shed 3 bases and J 5 bases; nucleotides not matched to a gene: 9. The CDR3 consists of 16 residues. CDR3 amino acids: CASSSSGTGVGDTQYF. The DNA for the CDR3 is TGCGCCAGCAGCTCCTCCGGGACAGGGGTAGGAGATACGCAGTATTTT.

This sequence joins TRBV7-2 and TRBJ2-3, with D perhaps matching TRBD1 (5 bases). CDR3 size: 16 residues. Germline assignment: CDR1 SGHTA and CDR2 FQGNSA. The V gene lost 1 base and the J gene lost 4 bases, with 15 bases spanning the gap. CDR3 amino acids: CASSLDQGIRPDTQYF. The DNA for the CDR3 is TGTGCCAGCAGCTTAGACCAGGGTATTAGACCAGATACGCAGTATTTT.

This sequence joins TRBV19 and TRBJ1-6; D possibly corresponds to TRBD1 (5 bases). The germline gives CDR1 LNHDA, CDR2 SQIVND (reference sequence). CDR3 length equals 17 residues. V was shortened by 5 bases and J by 5 bases, with 19 bases between the two germline ends. The CDR3 region has the DNA TGTGCCAGTAGTCCCTGGGAGGGGCAGGGAAATAATTCACCCCTCCACTTT. It yields the protein CASSPWEGQGNNSPLHF. The entire variable domain, with the rest obtained from reference TRBV19 and TRBJ1-6, is as follows: DGGITQSPKYLFRKEGQNVTLSCEQNLNHDAMYWYRQDPGQGLRLIYYSQIVNDFQKGDIAEGYSVSREKKESFPLTVTSAQKNPTAFYLCASSPWEGQGNNSPLHFGNGTRLTVT.

The rearrangement uses TRBV7-2 and TRBJ2-3; TRBD2 matches at 10 bases. J was trimmed by 2 bases and V by 1 base; bases with no gene match: 3. This CDR3 is built from 16 residues. Germline V gene data show CDR1 as SGHTA and CDR2 as FQGNSA. As DNA, the CDR3 is TGTGCCAGCAGCTTAGGAGCGGGGGGGCCCACAGATACGCAGTATTTT. This sequence encodes CASSLGAGGPTDTQYF.

The J gene is TRBJ2-2, the V gene TRBV5-4, with TRBD1 matching over 8 bases. This CDR3 region has 18 residues. The V segment lost 5 bases and the J segment 0 bases; nucleotides outside the gene matches: 12. Per the germline V gene, CDR1 is SGHNT and CDR2 is YYREEE (reference sequence). The CDR3 region has the DNA TGTGCCAGCAGGTCCGACAGGGGAGAGACTGCGAACACCGGGGAGCTGTTTTTT. This translates into CASRSDRGETANTGELFF.

This clone has only one observation. This chain connects TRBV7-8 to TRBJ1-3; no clear D gene. The CDR3 has 18 amino acids. Trimming left V 5 bases short and J 3 bases short, with 23 bases between. Germline CDR1 and CDR2: SGHVS and FQNEAQ. This CDR3 is CASSQRPGPRELGNTIYF. The CDR3 region has the DNA TGTGCCAGCAGCCAGCGCCCGGGCCCCCGGGAGCTTGGAAACACCATATATTTT.

Turning to this clone: Additional DNA sequences in this sample encode the identical CDR3. The chain couples TRBV6-1 to TRBJ1-1, with TRBD1 matching over 7 bases. Germline V gene lookup returns CDR1 MNHNS and CDR2 SASEGT. The CDR3 loop spans 14 amino acids. The V segment lost 3 bases and the J segment 1 base; nucleotides outside the gene matches: 2. CDR3 amino acids: CASSDRQGNTEAFF. DNA for the CDR3: TGTGCCAGCAGTGATAGACAGGGGAACACTGAAGCTTTCTTT.

The rearrangement links TRBV6-5 to TRBJ1-6; D is unresolved. Trimming took off 4 bases at V and 9 bases at J, with 13 bases between the two ends. This CDR3 contains 14 residues. CDR1 and CDR2 from the germline V gene are MNHEY and SVGAGI. The CDR3 DNA reads TGTGCCAGCAGTTTTGAGGGTCCAGGTTCACCCCTCCACTTT. It translates to CASSFEGPGSPLHF.

The V and J genes are TRBV27 and TRBJ2-2; 11 nucleotides agree with TRBD2. The CDR3 contains 16 residues. V lost 4 bases to trimming and J lost 6 bases; unmatched junction nucleotides: 7. Germline V gives CDR1 MNHEY, CDR2 SMNVEV (reference sequence). CDR3 coding DNA: TGTGCCAGCAGTTCCACTAGCGGGGGATTGGCCGGGGAGCTGTTTTTT. The encoded protein is CASSSTSGGLAGELFF.

The chain couples TRBV7-2 to TRBJ1-2, with 9 bases lining up with TRBD1. This CDR3 has 13 residues. Germline CDR1 is SGHTA and CDR2 is FQGNSA. The junction had 3 bases not matched to a gene; V was cut back by 3 bases and J by 7 bases. The CDR3 coding sequence is TGTGCCAGCAGCTTTCGACAGGGGGGTGGCTACACCTTC. It codes for CASSFRQGGGYTF.

V usage is TRBV6-4 and J usage is TRBJ1-1; 9 bases align to TRBD1. From germline, CDR1 is MRHNA and CDR2 SNTAGT. The CDR3 extends over 19 amino acids. Unmatched junction bases numbered 15, after V lost 4 bases and J lost 0 bases. The CDR3 DNA is TGTGCCAGCAGTGCCCAGGACAGGGGAAAGTCGTACATGAACACTGAAGCTTTCTTT. Translating it yields CASSAQDRGKSYMNTEAFF.